The T cell receptor beta chain described here comes from a study of CD8+CD57+ T cells in acquired aplastic anemia. Whole-study context: Across the sorted CD4+ and CD8+ cells, DNA amounts averaged approximately 3.1 ug.

The ends were cut back, 1 base at V and 7 bases at J, with 11 bases in the middle. The CDR3 sequence is 13 residues long. In germline, CDR1 is SEHNR, CDR2 FQNEAQ (reference sequence). Genomic DNA, serving as template, underwent TCR beta VDJ and CDR3 profiling. MiXCR was run by TCRdb on the reads, yielding one entry per CDR3 protein. The sample records 250,000 to 350,000 distinct CDR3 sequences, 56% being singletons. This clonotype appeared many times. The sequence was obtained from a human donor with severe aplastic anemia or a healthy control (not recorded which). Source material: sorted CD4+, CD8+, or CD8+CD57+ T cells (not recorded which) from PBMCs. J is TRBJ2-7 and V is TRBV7-9; no definite D call. The CDR3 bases are TGTGCCAGCAGCTTAGTTAGGGCCGCAGAGCAGTACTTC. Encoded protein: CASSLVRAAEQYF.